The 4 T cell receptor beta chains presented below share a single source sample, sequenced in a study of blood T cell repertoires in COVID-19. Sequencing used immunoSEQ multiplex PCR; TCRdb keeps in-frame clones, though not all of them. The sample holds 250,000 or so clones; around 90% are singletons and the top ten take roughly 2.6%. Material: PBMCs or T cells enriched from blood (not recorded which). The receptors stem from a woman aged 30 to 39 with acute COVID-19.

The CDR3 here is CASSQGIRDRGNTIYF. In DNA, the CDR3 is TGTGCCAGCAGCCAAGGTATCCGGGACAGGGGAAACACCATATATTTT. The V call is TRBV14, the J call TRBJ1-3, with TRBD1 matching 8 bases. This CDR3 is built from 16 residues. Per germline, CDR1 SGHDN and CDR2 FVKESK. V shed 1 base, J shed 4 bases, and the junction held 6 bases outside the gene matches.

The V gene is TRBV19, the J gene TRBJ1-6; D is unresolved. CDR3 length equals 15 residues. The V end was cut by 0 bases, the J end by 9 bases, with 12 bases between. The germline CDR1 and CDR2 sequences are LNHDA and SQIVND (reference sequence). The CDR3 DNA follows: TGTGCCAGTAGTATAGATGGCACTTCGGGTTCACCCCTCCACTTT. This gives the protein CASSIDGTSGSPLHF.

This rearrangement joins TRBV13 to TRBJ2-1; 11 nucleotides align to TRBD2. Unmatched junction bases numbered 14, after V lost 5 bases and J lost 8 bases. The germline gives CDR1 PRHDT, CDR2 FYEKMQ (reference sequence). The CDR3 contains 17 residues. In nucleotides, the CDR3 is TGTGCCAGCAGCCACGGCGGACTAGCGGGCTACCGGGATGAGCAGTTCTTC. It is translated as CASSHGGLAGYRDEQFF.

J is TRBJ1-5 and V is TRBV2; tentative D call: TRBD1 (5 bases). CDR1 is SNHLY, CDR2 FYNNEI, per germline. V was clipped by 2 bases and J by 1 base, with 12 bases between them. This CDR3 contains 16 residues. The CDR3 DNA reads TGTGCCAGCAGTGAACTAGGGGAACAGAGCAATCAGCCCCAGCATTTT. As protein: CASSELGEQSNQPQHF. The entire variable domain, with the rest obtained from reference TRBV2 and TRBJ1-5, is as follows: EPEVTQTPSHQVTQMGQEVILRCVPISNHLYFYWYRQILGQKVEFLVSFYNNEISEKSEIFDDQFSVERPDGSNFTLKIRSTKLEDSAMYFCASSELGEQSNQPQHFGDGTRLSIL.